One sample yielded the 28 T cell receptor beta chains listed below, sequenced in a study of T cell repertoires in cytomegalovirus infection. Their antigens remain unidentified. TCRdb called the reads again in MiXCR, with one record for every CDR3 protein. The repertoire includes about 900,000 distinct CDR3 sequences, 30% to 40% of them detected once, and 13% sits in the top ten. This sample comprised cultured CD8+ T cells from PBMCs, obtained from culture after CMV antigen stimulation. The receptors originated from a human donor in good health (CMV status not recorded). Some clones in this sample may be carry-over from other donors' samples.

This clonotype was found many times. This sequence joins TRBV7-8 and TRBJ2-6; D is uncertain. V lost 3 bases and J 0 bases, leaving 6 bases between the germline ends. The germline V gene encodes CDR1 SGHVS and CDR2 FQNEAQ. The CDR3 is made up of 15 amino acids. The CDR3 reads CASSLEISGANVLTF. CDR3 DNA: TGTGCCAGCAGCTTGGAGATCTCTGGGGCCAACGTCCTGACTTTC.

The CDR3 DNA reads TGCAGTGCCACGAACATTCGGGGACAGGAGTCCAATGAGCAGTTCTTC. It specifies CSATNIRGQESNEQFF. V gene TRBV20-1 combines with J gene TRBJ2-1; 8 nucleotides align to TRBD1. Germline-derived CDR1 and CDR2 are DFQATT and SNEGSKA (reference sequence). Germline trimming cut 6 bases from V and 6 bases from J; bases unmatched to any gene: 16. The length of the CDR3 is 16 residues.

The chain couples TRBV5-8 to TRBJ2-6, with D perhaps matching TRBD2 (6 bases). This CDR3 is built from 12 residues. CDR1 and CDR2 (germline): SGHTS, YDEGEE. The CDR3 coding sequence is TGTGCTGGGGGGTATGGGGCCAACGTCCTGACTTTC. The encoded protein is CAGGYGANVLTF.

This clonotype appeared a few times. The gene calls are TRBV7-2 and TRBJ1-4; D call uncertain. Per germline, CDR1 SGHTA and CDR2 FQGNSA. Deletions cut 1 base from V and 8 bases from J, with 8 bases between. This CDR3 spans 13 amino acids. The CDR3 loop reads CASSLVAWEKLFF. The CDR3, as DNA: TGTGCCAGCAGCTTAGTGGCATGGGAAAAACTGTTTTTT.

On this clonotype itself: Since a much larger clone is just one base distant, this may be a read error. V and J are TRBV7-2 and TRBJ1-3; TRBD1 matches 7 bases. Germline CDR1 reads SGHTA; CDR2 reads FQGNSA. This CDR3 spans 14 amino acids. V lost 6 bases, J lost 4 bases, and 6 bases stayed unmatched. The CDR3 region is CTSSQEGAGNTIYF. The CDR3 nucleotides are TGTACCAGCAGTCAGGAGGGGGCGGGAAACACCATATATTTT.

A remark on this clonotype: This may be a read error, as it is one base from a much larger clone. The chain joins TRBV6-4 to TRBJ2-3; D is uncertain. The CDR3 loop spans 13 amino acids. The germline CDR1 and CDR2 sequences are MRHNA and SNTAGT. The CDR3 loop reads CANSDSETDTQYF. Here the CDR3 DNA reads TGTGCCAACAGTGACTCCGAAACAGATACGCAGTATTTT.

The chain links TRBV7-9 to TRBJ2-7; D is uncertain. The CDR3 covers 12 residues. V was cut by 5 bases and J by 7 bases, with 12 bases left in between. Germline V lookup: CDR1 SEHNR, CDR2 FQNEAQ (reference sequence). The DNA of the CDR3 is TGTGCCAGCAGCCCATGGACCTGGGAGCAGTACTTC. This translates into CASSPWTWEQYF.

This clonotype has more than one count but fewer than ten. This chain joins TRBV6-4 and TRBJ2-7; 8 bases map to TRBD2. CDR3 size: 15 residues. Germline CDR1 is MRHNA and CDR2 is SNTAGT. J lost 4 bases, V lost 6 bases, and 11 bases had no gene match. CDR3 sequence reads: CASREYSGGNYEQYF. The CDR3 DNA sequence: TGTGCCAGCAGAGAGTACAGCGGGGGCAATTACGAGCAGTACTTC.

This clonotype was found a few times. V is TRBV6-6 and J is TRBJ1-1; no definite D call. The CDR3 has 14 amino acids. Germline CDR1 is MNHNY and CDR2 is SVGAGI (reference sequence). Trimming cost V 2 bases and J 2 bases, with 9 bases left between them. CDR3 DNA sequence: TGTGCCAGCAGTTACCTAACGGCTAACACTGAAGCTTTCTTT. Its protein product is CASSYLTANTEAFF.

At least ten counts were recorded for this clonotype. The chain recombines TRBV6-2 or TRBV6-3 with TRBJ2-7; 8 nucleotides line up with TRBD2. CDR3 length equals 14 residues. Germline CDR1 reads MNHEY; CDR2 reads SVGEGT. The V gene end was trimmed by 7 bases and the J gene end by 1 base; junction bases not matched to a gene: 6. The CDR3 loop reads CASKISGGSYEQYV. CDR3 coding DNA: TGTGCCAGCAAAATCAGCGGGGGTTCCTACGAGCAGTACGTC.

The chain joins TRBV6-1 to TRBJ2-7; no reliable D call. Per germline, CDR1 MNHNS and CDR2 SASEGT. The CDR3 consists of 14 residues. DNA for the CDR3: TGTGCTAGCAGTGAAATCGGCAGAATCTACGAGCAGTACGTC. Translating it yields CASSEIGRIYEQYV.

This clonotype was observed many times. The chain recombines TRBV11-2 with TRBJ1-2, with D maybe TRBD1 (5 bases). CDR3 size: 13 residues. V was shortened by 8 bases and J by 4 bases, with 14 bases between the two germline ends. In germline, CDR1 is SGHAT, CDR2 FQNNGV. The CDR3 region is CASLPTGLYGYTF. CDR3 nucleotides: TGTGCCAGCCTACCCACAGGTCTCTATGGCTACACCTTC.

This chain uses TRBV20-1 with TRBJ2-1; TRBD2 matches at 10 bases. Germline V gene data show CDR1 as DFQATT and CDR2 as SNEGSKA (reference sequence). V lost 0 bases, J lost 2 bases, and 7 bases stayed unmatched. The CDR3 totals 17 residues. CDR3: CSARDLERGGPYNEQFF. The DNA of the CDR3 is TGCAGTGCTAGAGATCTGGAGCGGGGGGGGCCCTACAATGAGCAGTTCTTC.

This clonotype was seen more than once but under ten times. This chain connects TRBV7-9 to TRBJ2-5; D unclear. CDR3 length: 14 residues. Germline V gives CDR1 SEHNR, CDR2 FQNEAQ (reference sequence). Trimming took 5 bases from V and 7 from J, leaving 17 bases between them. This chain's CDR3 is CASSEAGDYGTQYF. CDR3 DNA: TGTGCCAGCAGCGAGGCTGGGGATTACGGGACCCAGTACTTC.

This clonotype was seen only once. The chain combines TRBV20-1 with TRBJ2-5; tentatively, D is TRBD1 (5 bases). The CDR3 runs to 16 residues. Trimming cost V 0 bases and J 2 bases, with 16 bases left between them. Germline-derived CDR1 and CDR2 are DFQATT and SNEGSKA (reference sequence). The CDR3 region has the DNA TGCAGTGCTAGAGACCAACAGGAAACGTCTCAAGAGACCCAGTACTTC. Translating gives CSARDQQETSQETQYF.

The genes are TRBV7-8 and TRBJ2-1; D may be TRBD2 (5 bases). Per germline, CDR1 SGHVS and CDR2 FQNEAQ. The V gene lost 0 bases and the J gene lost 0 bases, with 12 bases spanning the gap. The CDR3 is made up of 17 amino acids. CDR3 loop: CASSLAGSASSYNEQFF. Written as DNA, the CDR3 is TGTGCCAGCAGCTTAGCCGGTAGCGCTAGCTCCTACAATGAGCAGTTCTTC. Based on the CDR3 plus reference TRBV7-8 and TRBJ2-1, the full variable domain is GAGVSQSPRYKVAKRGQDVALRCDPISGHVSLFWYQQALGQGPEFLTYFQNEAQLDKSGLPSDRFFAERPEGSVSTLKIQRTQQEDSAVYLCASSLAGSASSYNEQFFGPGTRLTVL.

This clonotype was seen many times. V gene TRBV6-2 or TRBV6-3 combines with J gene TRBJ2-3; D possibly corresponds to TRBD1 (5 bases). Trimming shortened V by 7 bases and J by 2 bases, and 16 bases separated the two germline ends. Germline V gene data show CDR1 as MNHEY and CDR2 as SVGEGT. The CDR3 contains 15 residues. The CDR3 DNA reads as TGTGCCAGCAAGAAAGAGGACATGCACACAGATACGCAGTATTTT. Its protein product is CASKKEDMHTDTQYF.

This sequence joins TRBV6-2 or TRBV6-3 and TRBJ1-5, with D possibly being TRBD1 (5 bases). Deletions cut 2 bases from V and 2 bases from J, with 10 bases between. CDR1 is MNHEY, CDR2 SVGEGT, per germline. CDR3 length: 15 amino acids. The CDR3 bases are TGTGCCAGCAGTTACAGGGGCAGAGGCAATCAGCCCCAGCATTTT. It specifies CASSYRGRGNQPQHF.

The chain uses TRBV19 and TRBJ1-2; tentatively, D is TRBD1 (5 bases). There are 15 residues in the CDR3. V was clipped by 5 bases and J by 2 bases, with 15 bases between them. The germline CDR1 and CDR2 sequences are LNHDA and SQIVND (reference sequence). CDR3 sequence: CASSFRQGSNYGYTF. For the CDR3, the DNA is TGTGCCAGTAGTTTCCGTCAGGGTTCCAACTATGGCTACACCTTC.

As concerns this clonotype: This CDR3 fails to terminate in the conserved phenylalanine or tryptophan, so it likely reflects a read error. Here the CDR3 DNA reads TGTGCCAGCAGCGTAGGGACAGGGGGCGTTTTCTCTGGAAACACCATATATGTT. This codes for CASSVGTGGVFSGNTIYV. The rearrangement joins TRBV9 to TRBJ1-3; 11 bases are a match to TRBD1. J gave up 0 bases and V 0 bases, and 5 bases lay outside the gene matches. CDR3 length equals 18 residues. Germline V gives CDR1 SGDLS, CDR2 YYNGEE.

The chain uses TRBV6-2 or TRBV6-3 and TRBJ1-2, with D possibly matching TRBD1 (5 bases). Between the trimmed V and J ends, which lost 4 bases and 7 bases, there was a span of 10 bases. This CDR3 has 12 amino acids. Per germline, CDR1 MNHEY and CDR2 SVGEGT. The CDR3 DNA reads TGTGCCAGCAGTTTCCAGGGTTTTGGCTACACCTTC. Amino acid sequence: CASSFQGFGYTF.

This clonotype was counted between two and nine times. The rearrangement links TRBV15 to TRBJ2-5, with unresolved D. Germline V gives CDR1 LNHNV, CDR2 YYDKDF (reference sequence). The V end was cut by 0 bases, the J end by 5 bases, with 4 bases between. The CDR3 is 12 amino acids. The CDR3 loop is CATSRDGETQYF. As DNA, the CDR3 is TGTGCCACCAGCAGAGACGGGGAGACCCAGTACTTC.

The genes are TRBV6-6 and TRBJ1-5; tentatively, D is TRBD1 (5 bases). Germline V gene lookup returns CDR1 MNHNY and CDR2 SVGAGI (reference sequence). The germline V and J ends were trimmed by 5 bases and 8 bases, with 13 bases remaining between them. The CDR3 is 13 residues long. The CDR3 DNA follows: TGTGCCAGCAGTACTTCTGGGACGGAGCCCCAGCATTTT. Protein: CASSTSGTEPQHF.

Turning to this clonotype: A much larger clonotype is one base distant, so this may be a read error. The rearrangement joins TRBV19 to TRBJ2-2; TRBD2 might be the D (5 bases). The germline V gene encodes CDR1 LNHDA and CDR2 SQIVND (reference sequence). This CDR3 is 14 amino acids long. The CDR3 DNA sequence: TGTGCCAGTACACTTGGGCACAACACCGGGGAGCTGGTTTTT. Protein product: CASTLGHNTGELVF. The entire variable domain, with the rest obtained from reference TRBV19 and TRBJ2-2, is as follows: DGGITQSPKYLFRKEGQNVTLSCEQNLNHDAMYWYRQDPGQGLRLIYYSQIVNDFQKGDIAEGYSVSREKKESFPLTVTSAQKNPTAFYLCASTLGHNTGELVFGEGSRLTVL.

V and J are TRBV4-1 and TRBJ1-3; D possibly corresponds to TRBD1 (6 bases). The germline V gene encodes CDR1 MGHRA and CDR2 YSYEKL. The CDR3 is made up of 15 amino acids. V lost 0 bases to trimming and J lost 1 base, with 7 bases between them. The CDR3 loop reads CASSQERGSGNTIYF. In nucleotides, the CDR3 is TGCGCCAGCAGCCAAGAGAGGGGGTCTGGAAACACCATATATTTT.

This clonotype came up a few times. CDR3 in DNA: TGTGCCACCAGCAGAGATCCGGGACAGGGCCAAGAGACCCAGTACTTC. This encodes CATSRDPGQGQETQYF. The rearrangement uses TRBV15 and TRBJ2-5, with 9 bases that match TRBD1. Germline V lookup: CDR1 LNHNV, CDR2 YYDKDF (reference sequence). The ends lost 0 bases at V and 1 base at J; junction bases unmatched: 3. There are 16 residues in the CDR3. Variable domain in full (rest from reference TRBV15 and TRBJ2-5): DAMVIQNPRYQVTQFGKPVTLSCSQTLNHNVMYWYQQKSSQAPKLLFHYYDKDFNNEADTPDNFQSRRPNTSFCFLDIRSPGLGDTAMYLCATSRDPGQGQETQYFGPGTRLLVL.

The chain joins TRBV10-3 to TRBJ1-3; no reliable D call. CDR3 length: 15 amino acids. The germline V gene has CDR1 ENHRY and CDR2 SYGVKD. The V and J ends lost 3 bases and 4 bases respectively, with 13 bases between them. The CDR3 DNA is TGTGCCATCAGTGAAGTGACCGGTGGAGGAAACACCATATATTTT. Translated: CAISEVTGGGNTIYF.

The chain is built from TRBV10-3 and TRBJ2-5; 10 bases match TRBD2. The V gene end was trimmed by 6 bases and the J gene end by 3 bases; junction bases not matched to a gene: 1. The CDR3 runs 13 residues. From germline, CDR1 is ENHRY and CDR2 SYGVKD. The chain's CDR3 is CAIRLAGEETQYF. The CDR3, as DNA: TGTGCCATCAGGCTAGCGGGGGAAGAGACCCAGTACTTC.